Listed below are T cell receptor beta chains from one sample, sequenced in a study of blood T cell repertoires in COVID-19. The repertoire was sequenced with immunoSEQ multiplex PCR; TCRdb's copy has only in-frame clones and lacks some. This table holds roughly 120,000 clones, about nine tenths found once. Sequencing was done on a sample of peripheral blood. These receptors originate from a man between 60 and 75 years old with COVID-19, enrolled during active disease. CDR3s include the opening cysteine and the closing phenylalanine or tryptophan. Fields, in order: J gene, V gene, clone size, D gene, CDR3 protein, CDR3 DNA. A D gene is named only where the DNA matches it firmly. The listing skips clone size in some rows; elsewhere it reads once, few, many or a size class.

TRBJ2-1,TRBV6-5,.,.,CASEAASYNEQFF,TGTGCCAGCGAAGCGGCCTCCTACAATGAGCAGTTCTTC
TRBJ1-3,TRBV6-5,.,.,CASRTFGATGNTIYF,TGTGCCAGCAGAACTTTTGGGGCGACTGGAAACACCATATATTTT
TRBJ1-5,TRBV4-1,.,.,CASSQDPILISNQPQHF,TGCGCCAGCAGCCAAGACCCTATTCTTATTAGCAATCAGCCCCAGCATTTT
TRBJ1-2,TRBV30,.,TRBD1,CAWNPDRDYYGYTF,TGTGCCTGGAACCCCGACAGGGATTACTATGGCTACACCTTC
TRBJ1-3,TRBV18,.,.,CASSEASPSGNTIYF,TGTGCCAGCTCAGAGGCCAGCCCCTCTGGAAACACCATATATTTT
TRBJ1-5,TRBV11-3,once,.,CASSLDSGQPQHF,TGTGCCAGCAGCTTAGACAGTGGTCAGCCCCAGCATTTT
TRBJ2-5,TRBV18,.,TRBD2,CASSPPPGGETQYF,TGTGCCAGCTCACCACCGCCGGGGGGGGAGACCCAGTACTTC
TRBJ2-7,TRBV27,.,TRBD1,CASSFGRGLYEQYF,TGTGCCAGCAGTTTCGGCAGGGGGCTCTACGAGCAGTACTTC
TRBJ1-4,TRBV19,.,TRBD1,CASSKRQGRDEKLFF,TGTGCCAGTAGTAAAAGACAGGGGAGGGATGAAAAACTGTTTTTT
TRBJ2-7,TRBV12-5,.,.,CASGSSGITYEQYF,TGTGCTAGTGGTTCCTCAGGGATTACCTACGAGCAGTACTTC
TRBJ2-1,TRBV18,.,.,CASSPPGSNEQFF,TGTGCCAGCTCACCGCCAGGGTCCAATGAGCAGTTCTTC
TRBJ1-1,TRBV30,.,.,CAWSLGAENTEAFF,TGTGCCTGGAGTTTGGGGGCAGAGAACACTGAAGCTTTCTTT
TRBJ1-1,TRBV13,.,.,CASTQSGTSNTEAFF,TGTGCCAGCACTCAGTCCGGGACATCGAACACTGAAGCTTTCTTT
TRBJ2-5,TRBV6-5,.,.,CASRRSQETQYF,TGTGCCAGCAGGAGAAGCCAAGAGACCCAGTACTTC
TRBJ2-2,TRBV7-9,few,TRBD2,CASSLAPLAGAGELFF,TGTGCCAGCAGCTTAGCTCCCCTAGCGGGAGCCGGGGAGCTGTTTTTT
TRBJ1-5,TRBV3-1/TRBV3-2,.,TRBD1,CASSQGDRQGAGQPQHF,TGTGCCAGCAGCCAAGGTGACAGACAGGGGGCAGGGCAGCCCCAGCATTTT
TRBJ1-3,TRBV3-1/TRBV3-2,.,.,CASSPSPRAGNTIYF,TGTGCCAGCAGCCCAAGCCCCAGGGCAGGAAACACCATATATTTT
TRBJ2-7,TRBV19,once,TRBD2,CASSKRLAGERYDEQYF,TGTGCCAGTAGTAAAAGACTAGCGGGAGAAAGGTACGACGAGCAGTACTTC
TRBJ2-2,TRBV12-5,.,TRBD1,CASVTGQGVSTGELFF,TGTGCTAGTGTTACGGGACAGGGAGTCAGCACCGGGGAGCTGTTTTTT
TRBJ2-1,TRBV10-3,.,.,CAISESTVHNEQFF,TGTGCCATCAGTGAGTCTACTGTTCACAATGAGCAGTTCTTC
TRBJ2-5,TRBV5-1,.,TRBD1,CASSYGQGGQETQYF,TGCGCCAGCAGCTACGGACAGGGAGGCCAAGAGACCCAGTACTTC
TRBJ1-4,TRBV9,once,.,CASSAFRGGTDPGDEKLFF,TGTGCCAGCAGCGCCTTTAGGGGGGGCACGGACCCAGGGGATGAAAAACTGTTTTTT
TRBJ1-2,TRBV28,.,TRBD1,CASSSGTGTLDYGYTF,TGTGCCAGCAGTTCCGGGACAGGGACCTTAGACTATGGCTACACCTTC
TRBJ2-3,TRBV19,.,.,CASSRGRGTDTQYF,TGTGCCAGTAGTAGGGGCAGGGGCACAGATACGCAGTATTTT
TRBJ1-5,TRBV19,.,.,CASSIPLINQPQHF,TGTGCCAGTAGTATACCCCTAATCAATCAGCCCCAGCATTTT
TRBJ2-7,TRBV6-5,.,TRBD1,CASSWGQRNYEQYF,TGTGCCAGCAGTTGGGGACAGAGGAACTACGAGCAGTACTTC
TRBJ1-2,TRBV7-3,.,.,CASSRTGSSGYTF,TGTGCCAGCAGCCGAACAGGCTCCTCGGGCTACACCTTC
TRBJ1-2,TRBV4-1,.,TRBD1,CASSPARGNYGYTF,TGCGCCAGCAGCCCGGCCAGGGGGAACTATGGCTACACCTTC
TRBJ2-5,TRBV5-1,.,.,CASSLRETQYF,TGCGCCAGCAGCCTTAGAGAGACCCAGTACTTC
TRBJ2-7,TRBV21-1,.,.,CASSDGLAGEHEQYF,TGTGCCAGCAGCGACGGACTAGCGGGAGAACACGAGCAGTACTTC
TRBJ2-7,TRBV27,.,.,CASGTGRATYEQYF,TGTGCCAGCGGTACAGGGAGGGCCACCTACGAGCAGTACTTC
TRBJ2-7,TRBV19,.,.,CASSIGGGSYEQYF,TGTGCCAGTAGTATTGGGGGCGGTTCCTACGAGCAGTACTTC
TRBJ2-2,TRBV9,.,TRBD1,CASTPLLAGGPNSNTGELFF,TGTGCCAGCACCCCCCTGCTGGCAGGGGGCCCTAATTCGAACACCGGGGAGCTGTTTTTT
TRBJ2-7,TRBV27,.,.,CASRPGTIGREQYF,TGTGCCAGCAGACCCGGGACGATAGGGAGGGAGCAGTACTTC
TRBJ2-7,TRBV18,.,TRBD1,CASSPTGNSYEQYF,TGTGCCAGCTCACCGACAGGGAACTCCTACGAGCAGTACTTC
TRBJ2-3,TRBV28,.,TRBD2,CASSLPTTSGSTDTQYF,TGTGCCAGCAGTTTACCTACGACTAGCGGGAGCACAGATACGCAGTATTTT
TRBJ2-7,TRBV4-1,.,.,CASSQARGAGEYEQYF,TGCGCCAGCAGCCAGGCTCGGGGGGCAGGGGAGTACGAGCAGTACTTC
TRBJ1-5,TRBV30,once,.,CAWSGRENQPQHF,TGTGCCTGGAGTGGAAGAGAAAATCAGCCCCAGCATTTT
TRBJ1-2,TRBV25-1,.,.,CASSELWEETNYGYTF,TGTGCCAGCAGTGAACTCTGGGAGGAGACTAACTATGGCTACACCTTC
TRBJ1-2,TRBV29-1,.,.,CVAYGADGYTF,TGCGTCGCGTATGGGGCGGATGGCTACACCTTC
TRBJ2-1,TRBV3-1/TRBV3-2,.,.,CASSPPRSSSEQFF,TGTGCCAGCAGCCCACCTAGGAGTTCAAGTGAGCAGTTCTTC
TRBJ1-6,TRBV27,.,TRBD1,CASSRRDRGSSYNSPLHF,TGTGCCAGCAGCCGGAGGGACAGGGGGAGCTCCTATAATTCACCCCTCCACTTT
TRBJ1-2,TRBV15,.,.,CATSRDINTERGYTF,TGTGCCACCAGCAGAGATATAAACACAGAACGTGGCTACACCTTC
TRBJ2-2,TRBV9,.,TRBD2,CASSVEGGSETGELFF,TGTGCCAGCAGCGTAGAAGGCGGGAGCGAGACCGGGGAGCTGTTTTTT
TRBJ1-2,TRBV6-1,once,.,CASSDPGIGNYGYTF,TGTGCCAGCAGTGATCCAGGGATAGGTAACTATGGCTACACCTTC
TRBJ2-1,TRBV6-5,few,TRBD2,CASSYYTSGRALEQFF,TGTGCCAGCAGTTACTATACTAGCGGGAGGGCCCTTGAGCAGTTCTTC
TRBJ1-3,TRBV3-1/TRBV3-2,.,.,CASSYLAGTGNTIYF,TGTGCCAGCAGCTACCTGGCGGGGACTGGAAACACCATATATTTT
TRBJ2-7,TRBV3-1/TRBV3-2,.,TRBD2,CASSQFRLAIYEQYF,TGTGCCAGCAGCCAATTCAGACTAGCGATCTACGAGCAGTACTTC
TRBJ2-3,TRBV5-1,once,TRBD1,CASSEGQGTQYF,TGCGCCAGCAGCGAAGGACAGGGTACGCAGTATTTT
TRBJ1-2,TRBV3-1/TRBV3-2,.,.,CASSQEGGGSNYGYTF,TGTGCCAGCAGCCAAGAGGGAGGGGGAAGTAACTATGGCTACACCTTC
TRBJ1-3,TRBV5-1,.,.,CASSLGSRVSDGDTIYF,TGCGCCAGCAGCTTGGGTTCGCGGGTCTCAGACGGCGACACCATATATTTT
TRBJ1-3,TRBV5-4,.,.,CASSLGPGRGNTIYF,TGTGCCAGCAGCTTGGGTCCAGGGAGGGGAAACACCATATATTTT
TRBJ1-2,TRBV11-3,.,.,CASSLDPVNYGYTF,TGTGCCAGCAGCTTAGATCCAGTAAACTATGGCTACACCTTC
TRBJ2-5,TRBV6-1,.,TRBD1,CASSETARTGDEETQYF,TGTGCCAGCAGTGAAACAGCGCGGACAGGGGACGAAGAGACCCAGTACTTC
TRBJ2-3,TRBV10-1,.,.,CASSWASDTDTQYF,TGCGCCAGCAGTTGGGCTAGCGACACAGATACGCAGTATTTT
TRBJ1-4,TRBV3-1/TRBV3-2,.,.,CASSRLAGLGSNEKLFF,TGTGCCAGCAGCCGGTTGGCAGGCCTGGGGAGTAATGAAAAACTGTTTTTT
TRBJ2-1,TRBV24-1,.,TRBD2,CATSDNRASGFSYNEQFF,TGTGCCACCAGTGACAACCGGGCTAGCGGATTCTCCTACAATGAGCAGTTCTTC
TRBJ2-1,TRBV19,.,TRBD2,CASSITPSGLAGAPEQFF,TGTGCCAGTAGTATAACCCCGTCCGGACTAGCGGGAGCCCCCGAGCAGTTCTTC
TRBJ2-3,TRBV19,.,.,CASSIAREDTQYF,TGTGCCAGTAGTATCGCCAGGGAAGATACGCAGTATTTT